What follows is one TCR beta chain and its context. Its target is unknown. The sample is drawn from a study of radiotherapy plus CTLA-4 blockade in lung cancer. Study-wide context: Objective responses were observed in 18% of patients, and disease control was achieved by about 30%. Study findings and constraints: Strongest reported response predictors: early blood clone changes and post-radiation interferon-beta. TCR clones originating in tumors grew in number in blood after radiotherapy plus ipilimumab.

V shed 0 bases, J shed 5 bases, and the junction held 6 bases outside the gene matches. The germline CDR1 and CDR2 sequences are SGHRS and YFSETQ. The CDR3 has 16 amino acids. TCRdb keeps only in-frame clones here, not all; method: immunoSEQ multiplex PCR. The sample lists 40,000 to 45,000 clones, about 70% occurring once. The receptor was isolated from a human donor with non-small cell lung cancer who had a partial response to radiotherapy plus ipilimumab. The sequences come from peripheral blood, collected from a patient treated with radiotherapy plus ipilimumab. The rearrangement joins TRBV5-1 to TRBJ2-3, with 10 bases matching TRBD2. As DNA, the CDR3 is TGCGCCAGCAGCTTGGCCCTAGCGGGAGATCTAGATACGCAGTATTTT. Its translation: CASSLALAGDLDTQYF.